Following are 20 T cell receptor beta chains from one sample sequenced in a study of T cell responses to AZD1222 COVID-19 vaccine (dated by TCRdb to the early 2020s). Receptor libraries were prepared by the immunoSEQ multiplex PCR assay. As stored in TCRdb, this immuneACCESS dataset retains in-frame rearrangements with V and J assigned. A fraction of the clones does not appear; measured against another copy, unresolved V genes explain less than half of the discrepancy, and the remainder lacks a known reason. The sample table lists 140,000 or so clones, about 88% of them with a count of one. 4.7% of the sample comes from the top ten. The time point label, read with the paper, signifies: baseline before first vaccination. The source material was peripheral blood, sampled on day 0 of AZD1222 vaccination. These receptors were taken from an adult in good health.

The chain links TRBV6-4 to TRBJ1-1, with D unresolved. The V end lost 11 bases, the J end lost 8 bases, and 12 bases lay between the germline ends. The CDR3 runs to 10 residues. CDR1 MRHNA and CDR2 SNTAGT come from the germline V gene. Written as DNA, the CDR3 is TGTGCCGGGGTTCCTCAAGAAGCTTTCTTT. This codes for CAGVPQEAFF.

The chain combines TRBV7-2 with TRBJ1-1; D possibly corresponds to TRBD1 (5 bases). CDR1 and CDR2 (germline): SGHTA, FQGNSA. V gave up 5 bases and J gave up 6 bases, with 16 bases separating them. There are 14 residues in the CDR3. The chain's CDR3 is CASSKSPGTPEAFF. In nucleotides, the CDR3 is TGTGCCAGCAGCAAAAGTCCCGGGACCCCTGAAGCTTTCTTT.

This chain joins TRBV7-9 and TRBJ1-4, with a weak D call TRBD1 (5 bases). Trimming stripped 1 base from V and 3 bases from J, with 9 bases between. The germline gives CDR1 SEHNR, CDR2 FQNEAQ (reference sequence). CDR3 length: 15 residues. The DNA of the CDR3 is TGTGCCAGCAGCTTAGGGGGGTCCTCTAATGAAAAACTGTTTTTT. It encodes CASSLGGSSNEKLFF.

CDR3 residues: CASSLSGQGGNTIYF. The CDR3 coding sequence is TGTGCCAGCAGTTTATCAGGGCAGGGTGGAAACACCATATATTTT. The chain links TRBV27 to TRBJ1-3, with a tentative D call TRBD1 (5 bases). CDR3 length: 15 residues. Germline V gene data show CDR1 as MNHEY and CDR2 as SMNVEV (reference sequence). Trimming took off 0 bases at V and 3 bases at J, with 9 bases between the two ends.

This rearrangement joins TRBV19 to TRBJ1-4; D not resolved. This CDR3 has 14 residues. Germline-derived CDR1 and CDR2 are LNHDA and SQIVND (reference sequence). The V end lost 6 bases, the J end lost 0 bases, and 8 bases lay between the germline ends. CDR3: CASRLVATNEKLFF. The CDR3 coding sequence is TGTGCCAGTAGACTCGTAGCAACTAATGAAAAACTGTTTTTT.

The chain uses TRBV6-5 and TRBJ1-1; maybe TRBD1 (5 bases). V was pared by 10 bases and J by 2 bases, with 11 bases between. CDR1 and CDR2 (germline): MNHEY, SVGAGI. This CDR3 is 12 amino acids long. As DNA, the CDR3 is TGTGCCACAGAGAGGGGAAACACTGAAGCTTTCTTT. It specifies CATERGNTEAFF.

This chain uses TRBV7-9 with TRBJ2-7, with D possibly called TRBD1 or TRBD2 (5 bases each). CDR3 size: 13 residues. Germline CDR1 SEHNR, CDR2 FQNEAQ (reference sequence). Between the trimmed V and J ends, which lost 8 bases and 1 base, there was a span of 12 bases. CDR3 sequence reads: CASSRGESYEQYF. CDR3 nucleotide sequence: TGTGCCAGCTCCCGAGGGGAGTCCTACGAGCAGTACTTC.

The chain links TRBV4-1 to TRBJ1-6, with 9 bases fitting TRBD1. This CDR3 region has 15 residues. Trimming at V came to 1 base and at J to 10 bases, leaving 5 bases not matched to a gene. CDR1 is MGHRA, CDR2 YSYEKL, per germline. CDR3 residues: CASSQVGTGISPLHF. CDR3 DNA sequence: TGCGCCAGCAGCCAAGTTGGGACAGGGATCTCACCCCTCCACTTT.

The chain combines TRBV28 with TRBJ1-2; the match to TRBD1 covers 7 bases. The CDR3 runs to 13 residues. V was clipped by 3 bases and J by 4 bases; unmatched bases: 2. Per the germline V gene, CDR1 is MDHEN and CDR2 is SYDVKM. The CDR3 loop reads CASSLGQSYGYTF. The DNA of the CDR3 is TGTGCCAGCAGTTTGGGACAGAGCTATGGCTACACCTTC.

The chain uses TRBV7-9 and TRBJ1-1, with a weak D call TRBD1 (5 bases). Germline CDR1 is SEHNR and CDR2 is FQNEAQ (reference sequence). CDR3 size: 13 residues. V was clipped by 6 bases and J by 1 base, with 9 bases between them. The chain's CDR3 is CASRSGANTEAFF. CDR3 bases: TGTGCCAGCAGGTCCGGGGCGAACACTGAAGCTTTCTTT.

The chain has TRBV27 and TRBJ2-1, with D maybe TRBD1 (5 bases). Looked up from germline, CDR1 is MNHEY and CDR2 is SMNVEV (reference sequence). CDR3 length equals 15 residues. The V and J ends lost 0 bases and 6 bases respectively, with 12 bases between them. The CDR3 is CASSLSRVRLNEQFF. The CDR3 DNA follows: TGTGCCAGCAGTTTATCCAGGGTCCGACTCAATGAGCAGTTCTTC.

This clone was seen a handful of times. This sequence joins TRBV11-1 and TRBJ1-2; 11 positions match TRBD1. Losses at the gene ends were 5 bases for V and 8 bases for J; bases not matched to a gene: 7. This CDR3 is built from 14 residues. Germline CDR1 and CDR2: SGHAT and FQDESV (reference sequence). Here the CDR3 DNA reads TGTGCCAGCAGCCCCGGGACAGGGGGTCGCGGCTACACCTTC. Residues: CASSPGTGGRGYTF.

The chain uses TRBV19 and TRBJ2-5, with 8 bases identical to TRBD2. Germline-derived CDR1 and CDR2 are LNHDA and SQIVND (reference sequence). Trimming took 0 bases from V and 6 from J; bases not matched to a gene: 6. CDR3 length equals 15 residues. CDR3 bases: TGTGCCAGTAGTATAGATAGCGGGACCGGCAAGACCCAGTACTTC. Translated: CASSIDSGTGKTQYF.

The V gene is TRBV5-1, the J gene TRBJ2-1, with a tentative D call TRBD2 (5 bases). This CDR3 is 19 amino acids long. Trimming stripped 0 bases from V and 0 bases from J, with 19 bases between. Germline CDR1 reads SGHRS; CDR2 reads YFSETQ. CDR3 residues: CASSLDWTLITSSYNEQFF. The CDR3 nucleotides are TGCGCCAGCAGCTTGGATTGGACTCTAATTACCAGCTCCTACAATGAGCAGTTCTTC. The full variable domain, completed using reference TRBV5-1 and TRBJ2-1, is KAGVTQTPRYLIKTRGQQVTLSCSPISGHRSVSWYQQTPGQGLQFLFEYFSETQRNKGNFPGRFSGRQFSNSRSEMNVSTLELGDSALYLCASSLDWTLITSSYNEQFFGPGTRLTVL.

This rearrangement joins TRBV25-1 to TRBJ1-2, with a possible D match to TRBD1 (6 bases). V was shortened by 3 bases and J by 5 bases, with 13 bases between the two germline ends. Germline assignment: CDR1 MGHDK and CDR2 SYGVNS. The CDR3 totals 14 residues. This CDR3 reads CASSDTGHAYGYTF. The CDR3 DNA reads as TGTGCCAGCAGTGACACGGGACACGCTTATGGCTACACCTTC.

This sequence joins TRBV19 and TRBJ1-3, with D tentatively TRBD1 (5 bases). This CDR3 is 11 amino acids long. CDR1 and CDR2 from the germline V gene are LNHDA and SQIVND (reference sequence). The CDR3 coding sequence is TGTGCTTTGGGGCGGGGAAACACCATATATTTT. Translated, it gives CALGRGNTIYF.

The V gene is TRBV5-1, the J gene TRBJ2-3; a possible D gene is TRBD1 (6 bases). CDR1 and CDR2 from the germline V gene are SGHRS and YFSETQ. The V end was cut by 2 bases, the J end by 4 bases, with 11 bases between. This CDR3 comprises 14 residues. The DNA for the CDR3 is TGCGCCAGCAGCTTTCGGACAGTGGCAGATACGCAGTATTTT. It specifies CASSFRTVADTQYF.

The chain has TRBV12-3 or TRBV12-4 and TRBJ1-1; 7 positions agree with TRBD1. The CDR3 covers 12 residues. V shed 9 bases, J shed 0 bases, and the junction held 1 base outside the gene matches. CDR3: CASGTVNTEAFF. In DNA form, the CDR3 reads TGTGCCAGTGGGACAGTGAACACTGAAGCTTTCTTT.

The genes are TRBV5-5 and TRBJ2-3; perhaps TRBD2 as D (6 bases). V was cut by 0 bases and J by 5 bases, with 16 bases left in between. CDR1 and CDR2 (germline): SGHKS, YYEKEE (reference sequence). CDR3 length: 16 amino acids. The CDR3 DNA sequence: TGTGCCAGCAGCTTGGTGACCCGGGGGAAAAAAGATACGCAGTATTTT. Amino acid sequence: CASSLVTRGKKDTQYF.

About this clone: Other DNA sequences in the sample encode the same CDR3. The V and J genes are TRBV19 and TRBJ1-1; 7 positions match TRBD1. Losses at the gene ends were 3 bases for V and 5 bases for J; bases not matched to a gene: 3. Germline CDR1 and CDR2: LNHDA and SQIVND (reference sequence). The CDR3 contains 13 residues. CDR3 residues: CASSIARGTEAFF. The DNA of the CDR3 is TGTGCCAGTAGTATTGCCAGGGGGACTGAAGCTTTCTTT.